A selection of T cell receptor beta chains follows, all from one sample in a study of PD-L1 blockade in urothelial cancer. Sequencing used immunoSEQ multiplex PCR; TCRdb keeps in-frame clones, though not all of them. The table has 25,000 to 30,000 clones, around 86% seen once. The source material was PBMCs, sampled around atezolizumab (anti-PD-L1) treatment. The receptors were gathered from a man in his fifties with urothelial cancer. CDR3s include the opening cysteine and the closing phenylalanine or tryptophan. The D gene is left open where the match is weak. Rows give clone size only sometimes, using once, few, many, or a class for an expanded clone.

few TRBJ1-1 TRBV6-1 TRBD1 TGTGCCAGCAGCACAACAGGGGGGTCTGAAGCTTTCTTT CASSTTGGSEAFF
. TRBJ2-5 TRBV9 TRBD1 TGTGCCAGCAGCGCGACAACAGGGGGCTGGGGAGAGACCCAGTACTTC CASSATTGGWGETQYF
. TRBJ1-2 TRBV9 TRBD1 TGTGCCAGCAGCGCAGGGGTACAGGGGAGGAGCTACACCTTC CASSAGVQGRSYTF
. TRBJ2-7 TRBV5-1 TRBD2 TGCGCCAGCAGCTTGGAAGGGCGGGAGCCCCTCGAGCAGTACTTC CASSLEGREPLEQYF
. TRBJ2-7 TRBV10-2 TRBD2 TGCGCCAGCGGGACTAGCGGGAGTGGCTACGAGCAGTACTTC CASGTSGSGYEQYF
. TRBJ2-7 TRBV20-1 TRBD2 TGCAGTGCTCCCGGGACTAACGAGCAGTACTTC CSAPGTNEQYF
. TRBJ2-1 TRBV15 TRBD1 TGTGCCACCAGCGAAAGACAGGGAACCTACAATGAGCAGTTCTTC CATSERQGTYNEQFF
once TRBJ1-3 TRBV28 TRBD1 TGTGCCAGCAGTTTATTGGGACAGGGAATCTCTGGAAACACCATATATTTT CASSLLGQGISGNTIYF
. TRBJ1-6 TRBV10-2 . TGCGCCAGCAGTGAGTCGAGGGCGGATAATTCACCCCTCCACTTT CASSESRADNSPLHF
once TRBJ1-2 TRBV27 . TGTGCCAGCAGTTTAAAGGGGGGGGCGTTTAATGGCTACACCTTC CASSLKGGAFNGYTF
. TRBJ1-1 TRBV7-6 . TGTGCCAGCATTCGCGTACCCAACACTGAAGCTTTCTTT CASIRVPNTEAFF
. TRBJ2-5 TRBV5-1 TRBD2 TGCGCCAGCAGCTTTGGCAGCGGGGTAGGGGAGACCCAGTACTTC CASSFGSGVGETQYF
. TRBJ1-1 TRBV29-1 . TGCAGCCTCCGGGGGGGCCCCATGAACACTGAAGCTTTCTTT CSLRGGPMNTEAFF
. TRBJ1-4 TRBV19 . TGTGCCAGTAGTATAGACAGGGTTGAAAAACTGTTTTTT CASSIDRVEKLFF
. TRBJ2-4 TRBV19 TRBD1 TGTGCCAGTAGTATAAGCAGGACAGGGGCCAAAAACATTCAGTACTTC CASSISRTGAKNIQYF
. TRBJ1-2 TRBV11-2 TRBD1 TGTGCCAGCAGCTTATTATCAGGGGGCATGACCTATGGCTACACCTTC CASSLLSGGMTYGYTF
. TRBJ1-1 TRBV6-1 TRBD1 TGTGCCAGCAGTGATGCTCCGGGACAGGGGACTGAAGCTTTCTTT CASSDAPGQGTEAFF
. TRBJ1-5 TRBV19 . TGTGCCAGTACCTCAGTTAATAGCAATCAGCCCCAGCATTTT CASTSVNSNQPQHF
. TRBJ2-5 TRBV5-1 TRBD2 TGCGCCAGCAGCTTGGCCCGATCCGGGAGGGGGGAGACCCAGTACTTC CASSLARSGRGETQYF
. TRBJ1-1 TRBV19 TRBD1 TGTGCCAGTAGTATAACAGGGGGGACTGAAGCTTTCTTT CASSITGGTEAFF
. TRBJ1-1 TRBV4-2 . TGTGCCAGCAGCCAAGTTGTCCCCCTATTGAACACTGAAGCTTTCTTT CASSQVVPLLNTEAFF
. TRBJ1-3 TRBV28 . TGTGCCAGCAGTTTAATTTGGGGCAGGGGTTTAAGCTCTGGAAACACCATATATTTT CASSLIWGRGLSSGNTIYF
. TRBJ1-1 TRBV6-5 . TGTGCCAGCAGTTACGGTTTCGGGGCTCGGGGGACTGAAGCTTTCTTT CASSYGFGARGTEAFF
. TRBJ2-3 TRBV6-6 . TGTGCCACCGCGGGTAGCACAGATACGCAGTATTTT CATAGSTDTQYF
once TRBJ2-7 TRBV18 TRBD1 TGTGCCAGCTCACCAGTTTTAGGACAGGGCCCCAACGAGCAGTACTTC CASSPVLGQGPNEQYF
. TRBJ2-2 TRBV21-1 . TGTGCCAGCAGCAAAGTCAACCCCGGGACAGACAACACCGGGGAGCTGTTTTTT CASSKVNPGTDNTGELFF
. TRBJ2-3 TRBV9 TRBD2 TGTGCCAGCAGTTACGGAACGAGCGGGGGGCCCATCTCAGATACGCAGTATTTT CASSYGTSGGPISDTQYF
. TRBJ2-7 TRBV4-2 TRBD1 TGTGCCAGCAGCCCGGGGACAGGGGAATCCTACGAGCAGTACTTC CASSPGTGESYEQYF
. TRBJ1-3 TRBV21-1 . TGTGCCAGCAGCAAGCGGGTAGGCGGCAGCAAGAACTCTGGAAACACCATATATTTT CASSKRVGGSKNSGNTIYF
once TRBJ1-1 TRBV5-5 . TGTGCCAGCAGCTTCCCAGGGGTAGAAGCTTTCTTT CASSFPGVEAFF
. TRBJ1-3 TRBV5-5 . TGTGCCAGCAGCCCCGAGCCGGTTGGAAACACCATATATTTT CASSPEPVGNTIYF
once TRBJ2-7 TRBV6-5 TRBD2 TGTGCCAGCAGACCGGGACTAGCGGGAGGCGAGCAGTACTTC CASRPGLAGGEQYF
. TRBJ1-1 TRBV7-9 TRBD1 TGTGCCAGCAGCCCGACAGGGTTGCGCACTGAAGCTTTCTTT CASSPTGLRTEAFF
. TRBJ1-1 TRBV19 . TGTGCCAGTACCATACAGGTTCTGAACACTGAAGCTTTCTTT CASTIQVLNTEAFF
. TRBJ2-7 TRBV6-5 TRBD2 TGTGCCAGCAGGTATAGCGGGATGAGCTCCTACGAGCAGTACTTC CASRYSGMSSYEQYF
once TRBJ1-5 TRBV6-1 . TGTGCCAGCAGTGCGGCAGGGATGGATCAGCCCCAGCATTTT CASSAAGMDQPQHF
. TRBJ2-1 TRBV12-5 . TGTGCTAGTGCCTCCGACACCTCCAATGAGCAGTTCTTC CASASDTSNEQFF
. TRBJ1-4 TRBV5-1 . TGCGCCAGCCGAAGCTCCGGGGGATCTGAAAAACTGTTTTTT CASRSSGGSEKLFF
. TRBJ2-1 TRBV11-3 . TGTGCCAGCAGCCGGTCGGACAGCCTTTTTCACAATGAGCAGTTCTTC CASSRSDSLFHNEQFF
. TRBJ2-3 TRBV19 TRBD1 TGTGCCAGTACTGAGACAGGGTGGGATACGCAGTATTTT CASTETGWDTQYF
. TRBJ2-7 TRBV18 TRBD2 TGTGCCAGCTCAGGGGGACTAGCGGGCTCCTACGAGCAGTACTTC CASSGGLAGSYEQYF
. TRBJ2-3 TRBV4-2 TRBD2 TGTGCCAGCAGCCCTGGCCTAGCGGTAGATACGCAGTATTTT CASSPGLAVDTQYF
. TRBJ1-4 TRBV7-9 TRBD1 TGTGCCAGCAGCTTCCGACAGGGGGTAGGGGAAAAACTGTTTTTT CASSFRQGVGEKLFF
. TRBJ2-3 TRBV5-6 TRBD1 TGTGCCAGCAGCAGGCCTGGGACAGGCCCAGATACGCAGTATTTT CASSRPGTGPDTQYF
. TRBJ2-2 TRBV5-1 TRBD2 TGCGCCAGCACACCTGCTAGCGGGGGGACTGGCGGGGAGCTGTTTTTT CASTPASGGTGGELFF
. TRBJ2-3 TRBV19 TRBD1 TGTGCCAGTAGAGACAGGGGGACAGATACGCAGTATTTT CASRDRGTDTQYF
. TRBJ1-3 TRBV18 . TGTGCCAGCTCGGAGAGAACTACAGGGTTTGTCAGAGACACCATATATTTT CASSERTTGFVRDTIYF